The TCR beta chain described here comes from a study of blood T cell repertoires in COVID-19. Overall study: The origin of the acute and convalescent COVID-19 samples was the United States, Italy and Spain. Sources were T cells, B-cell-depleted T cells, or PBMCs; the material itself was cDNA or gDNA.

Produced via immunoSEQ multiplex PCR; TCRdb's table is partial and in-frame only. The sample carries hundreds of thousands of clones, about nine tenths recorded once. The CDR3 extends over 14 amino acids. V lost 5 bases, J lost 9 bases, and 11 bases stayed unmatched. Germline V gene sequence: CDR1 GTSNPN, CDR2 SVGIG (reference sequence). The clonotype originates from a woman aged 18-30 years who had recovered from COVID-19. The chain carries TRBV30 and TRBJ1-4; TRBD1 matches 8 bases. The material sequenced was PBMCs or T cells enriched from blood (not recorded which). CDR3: CAWGLQGAKQKLFF. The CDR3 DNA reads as TGTGCCTGGGGACTCCAGGGGGCAAAGCAAAAACTGTTTTTT. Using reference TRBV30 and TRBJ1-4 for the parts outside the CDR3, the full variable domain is SQTIHQWPATLVQPVGSPLSLECTVEGTSNPNLYWYRQAAGRGLQLLFYSVGIGQISSEVPQNLSASRPQDRQFILSSKKLLLSDSGFYLCAWGLQGAKQKLFFGSGTQLSVL.